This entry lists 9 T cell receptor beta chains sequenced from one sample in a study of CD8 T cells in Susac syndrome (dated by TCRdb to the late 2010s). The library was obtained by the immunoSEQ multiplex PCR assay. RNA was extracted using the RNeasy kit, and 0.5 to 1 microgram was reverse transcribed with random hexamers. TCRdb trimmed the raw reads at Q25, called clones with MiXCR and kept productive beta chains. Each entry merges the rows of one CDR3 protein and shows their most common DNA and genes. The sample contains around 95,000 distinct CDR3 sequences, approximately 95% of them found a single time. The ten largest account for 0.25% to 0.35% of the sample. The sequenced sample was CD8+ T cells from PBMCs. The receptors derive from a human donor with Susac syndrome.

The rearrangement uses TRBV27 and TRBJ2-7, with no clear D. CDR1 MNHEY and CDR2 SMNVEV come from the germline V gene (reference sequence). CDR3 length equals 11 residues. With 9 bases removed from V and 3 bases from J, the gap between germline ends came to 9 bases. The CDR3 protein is CASGPIYEQYF. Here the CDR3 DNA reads TGTGCCAGTGGGCCGATCTACGAGCAGTACTTC.

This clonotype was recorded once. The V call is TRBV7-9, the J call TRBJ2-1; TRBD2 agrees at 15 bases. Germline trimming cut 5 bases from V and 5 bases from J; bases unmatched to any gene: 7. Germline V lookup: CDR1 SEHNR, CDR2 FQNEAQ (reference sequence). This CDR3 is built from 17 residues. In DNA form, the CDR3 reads TGTGCCAGCAGCCCCGGGACTAGCGGGGGGTCGAACAATGAGCAGTTCTTC. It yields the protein CASSPGTSGGSNNEQFF. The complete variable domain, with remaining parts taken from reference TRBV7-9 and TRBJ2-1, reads DTGVSQNPRHKITKRGQNVTFRCDPISEHNRLYWYRQTLGQGPEFLTYFQNEAQLEKSRLLSDRFSAERPKGSFSTLEIQRTEQGDSAMYLCASSPGTSGGSNNEQFFGPGTRLTVL.

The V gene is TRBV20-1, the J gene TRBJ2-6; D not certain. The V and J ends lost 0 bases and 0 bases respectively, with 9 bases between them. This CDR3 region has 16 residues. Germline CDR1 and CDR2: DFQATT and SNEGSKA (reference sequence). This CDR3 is CSARETPGSGANVLTF. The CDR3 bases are TGCAGTGCTAGAGAGACTCCGGGCTCTGGGGCCAACGTCCTGACTTTC.

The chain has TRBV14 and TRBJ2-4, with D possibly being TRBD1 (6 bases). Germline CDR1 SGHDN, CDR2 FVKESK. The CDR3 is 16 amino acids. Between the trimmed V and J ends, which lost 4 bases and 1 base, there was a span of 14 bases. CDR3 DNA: TGTGCCAGCAGCCGGACGACAGGATCTGCCAAAAACATTCAGTACTTC. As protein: CASSRTTGSAKNIQYF.

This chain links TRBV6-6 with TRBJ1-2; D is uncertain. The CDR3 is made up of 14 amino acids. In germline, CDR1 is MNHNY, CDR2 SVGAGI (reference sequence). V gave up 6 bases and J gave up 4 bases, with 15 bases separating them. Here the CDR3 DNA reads TGTGCCAGCAGCCGGGCGGAGCGGTCCTATGGCTACACCTTC. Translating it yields CASSRAERSYGYTF.

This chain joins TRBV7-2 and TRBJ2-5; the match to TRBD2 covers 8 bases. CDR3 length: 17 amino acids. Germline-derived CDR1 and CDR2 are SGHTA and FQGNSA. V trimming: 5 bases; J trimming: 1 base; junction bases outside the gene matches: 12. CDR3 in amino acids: CASSAAGTRVLQETQYF. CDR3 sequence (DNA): TGTGCCAGCAGCGCAGCCGGGACTAGGGTCCTCCAAGAGACCCAGTACTTC.

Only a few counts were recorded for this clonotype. The CDR3 loop reads CASSLRQGSTDTQYF. Written as DNA, the CDR3 is TGCGCCAGCAGCTTAAGACAGGGGAGCACAGATACGCAGTATTTT. This rearrangement joins TRBV5-1 to TRBJ2-3; TRBD1 agrees at 8 bases. V lost 2 bases, J lost 0 bases, and 2 bases stayed unmatched. CDR3 length: 15 amino acids. CDR1 SGHRS and CDR2 YFSETQ come from the germline V gene.

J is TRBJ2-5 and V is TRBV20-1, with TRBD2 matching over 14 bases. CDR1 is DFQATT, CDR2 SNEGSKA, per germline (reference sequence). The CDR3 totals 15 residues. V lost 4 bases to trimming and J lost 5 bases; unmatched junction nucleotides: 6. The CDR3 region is CSATPTSGGAETQYF. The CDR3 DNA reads TGCAGTGCTACCCCGACTAGCGGGGGGGCTGAGACCCAGTACTTC.

The CDR3 sequence is CSVEEARLKGGYTF. CDR3 sequence (DNA): TGCAGCGTTGAAGAGGCCAGGTTAAAGGGGGGCTACACCTTC. The V call is TRBV29-1, the J call TRBJ1-2; D is perhaps TRBD1 (5 bases). The CDR3 consists of 14 residues. The germline V gene encodes CDR1 SQVTM and CDR2 ANQGSEA. V was pared by 0 bases and J by 8 bases, with 16 bases between.